This T cell receptor beta chain came from a study of T-cell reconstitution after alpha-beta-depleted transplantation in children. Study-wide points: About two months after transplant, alpha-beta T cells reportedly came from several hundred expanded graft clones. T-cell counts and diversity were attributed mostly to newly produced T cells one year after transplant. Several patients had high TCRbeta diversity at day 60; it came from surviving recipient T cells and thymic progenitors.

Preparation of the TCRbeta library used unique molecular identifiers. MiXCR, run by TCRdb on the PCR reads, gives a single entry per CDR3 protein. The table records under 450,000 distinct CDR3 sequences, 15% to 20% of them present only once. This clonotype was observed a few times. Its specificity is unknown. The CDR3 is 16 residues long. Germline V gene sequence: CDR1 SGHRS, CDR2 YFSETQ. Trimming took off 4 bases at V and 0 bases at J, with 14 bases between the two ends. The V gene is TRBV5-1, the J gene TRBJ2-1; D unclear. The material sequenced was PBMCs, mostly from graft donor cells, taken 360 days after TCRalphabeta/CD19-depleted stem cell transplant. This clonotype was sampled from a boy in the first two years of life who had a stem cell transplant for Wiskott-Aldrich syndrome, so the T cells may come from the graft donor. The chain's CDR3 is CASSPHQRSSYNEQFF. The CDR3 DNA is TGCGCCAGCAGCCCACATCAACGGAGCTCCTACAATGAGCAGTTCTTC.